Shown below are 31 T cell receptor beta chains from a single sample sequenced in a study of shared clonotypes between healthy human individuals. Libraries were prepared by immunoSEQ multiplex PCR; TCRdb keeps only in-frame clonotypes and omits some of them. The table shows about a million clones, with about 72% occurring only once. Specimen: memory CD4+ T cells from PBMCs. As to subset: CD45RA-negative fraction. These TCRs come from a man in his late teens or twenties in good health. Some clones in this sample may be carry-over from other donors' samples.

J is TRBJ2-1 and V is TRBV28; 8 bases are a match to TRBD2. Trimming took 10 bases from V and 7 from J; bases not matched to a gene: 12. CDR1 and CDR2 (germline): MDHEN, SYDVKM. The CDR3 runs 14 residues. Written as DNA, the CDR3 is TGTGCCATTACTCGGGGGGGCTCGAGGAATGAGCAGTTCTTC. Its protein is CAITRGGSRNEQFF.

Here the CDR3 DNA reads TGTGCCAGCAGAGCCCTATACGAGCAGTACTTC. Protein sequence: CASRALYEQYF. This chain uses TRBV6-6 with TRBJ2-7; D gene ambiguous. This CDR3 has 11 residues. Germline loops: CDR1 MNHNY, CDR2 SVGAGI (reference sequence). Trimming removed 6 bases at V and 4 bases at J, with 7 bases between.

The rearrangement uses TRBV7-2 and TRBJ2-1, with TRBD2 matching 13 bases. Trimming cost V 5 bases and J 11 bases; bases outside gene matches: 9. Germline V gene data show CDR1 as SGHTA and CDR2 as FQGNSA. The CDR3 length is 15 residues. CDR3 region: CASSPTGTSGIKQFF. The DNA for the CDR3 is TGTGCCAGCAGCCCGACCGGGACTAGCGGGATTAAGCAGTTCTTC.

V is TRBV7-7 and J is TRBJ2-5; D is perhaps TRBD2 (5 bases). V lost 2 bases to trimming and J lost 1 base, with 11 bases between them. Germline values: CDR1 SSHAT, CDR2 FNYEAQ (reference sequence). There are 15 residues in the CDR3. This CDR3 reads CASSLSGGTQETQYF. The DNA for the CDR3 is TGTGCCAGCAGCTTAAGCGGTGGTACCCAAGAGACCCAGTACTTC.

The DNA for the CDR3 is TGCAGCGTTGAAGCAGGAAATAAGCCCAATGAGCAGTTCTTC. It encodes CSVEAGNKPNEQFF. V is TRBV29-1 and J is TRBJ2-1; unclear D gene. The V gene lost 1 base and the J gene lost 6 bases, with 13 bases spanning the gap. CDR3 length equals 14 residues. CDR1 is SQVTM, CDR2 ANQGSEA, per germline.

The chain combines TRBV9 with TRBJ1-1; D gene unclear. V was pared by 0 bases and J by 4 bases, with 10 bases between. The CDR3 has 14 residues. Germline CDR1 is SGDLS and CDR2 is YYNGEE. CDR3 sequence: CASSVELTATEAFF. The CDR3 DNA sequence: TGTGCCAGCAGCGTAGAGCTCACAGCCACTGAAGCTTTCTTT.

The rearrangement links TRBV28 to TRBJ1-3, with 11 bases matching TRBD1. V shed 6 bases and J 6 bases; nucleotides not matched to a gene: 1. Germline assignment: CDR1 MDHEN and CDR2 SYDVKM. The CDR3 extends over 13 amino acids. The CDR3, as DNA: TGTGCCAGCAGGGACAGGGGGCAAAACACCATATATTTT. Translating it yields CASRDRGQNTIYF.

The genes are TRBV28 and TRBJ1-1, with TRBD1 as a possible D gene (5 bases). With 6 bases removed from V and 1 base from J, the gap between germline ends came to 12 bases. CDR1 is MDHEN, CDR2 SYDVKM, per germline. The CDR3 contains 14 residues. This CDR3 is CASRRQNENTEAFF. The CDR3 DNA sequence: TGTGCCAGCAGACGACAGAATGAGAACACTGAAGCTTTCTTT.

Of note for this clone: Mismatch with germline at one junction end may stem from a read error. This chain links TRBV18 with TRBJ1-5; 8 bases agree with TRBD1. The germline gives CDR1 KGHSH, CDR2 LQKENI. The CDR3 covers 15 residues. The DNA for the CDR3 is TGTGCCGGCTCACCACCAGGGGGCCGAAATCAGCCCCAGCATTTT. Protein sequence: CAGSPPGGRNQPQHF. Based on the CDR3 plus reference TRBV18 and TRBJ1-5, the full variable domain is NAGVMQNPRHLVRRRGQEARLRCSPMKGHSHVYWYRQLPEEGLKFMVYLQKENIIDESGMPKERFSAEFPKEGPSILRIQQVVRGDSAAYFCAGSPPGGRNQPQHFGDGTRLSIL.

The chain links TRBV7-8 to TRBJ2-3; D gene uncertain. Per the germline V gene, CDR1 is SGHVS and CDR2 is FQNEAQ. Trimming removed 1 base from V and 0 bases from J, with 11 bases in between. This CDR3 is built from 16 residues. Written as DNA, the CDR3 is TGTGCCAGCAGCTTAGTACGGATCAGAAGCACAGATACGCAGTATTTT. Translation: CASSLVRIRSTDTQYF.

This clone appeared a single time. The chain joins TRBV9 to TRBJ2-3; TRBD1 matches at 8 bases. The CDR3 totals 16 residues. Germline loops: CDR1 SGDLS, CDR2 YYNGEE. V lost 3 bases to trimming and J lost 3 bases; unmatched junction nucleotides: 9. In DNA form, the CDR3 reads TGTGCCAGCAGCGAACCCCGACAGGGGATGACAGATACGCAGTATTTT. Translating gives CASSEPRQGMTDTQYF.

This chain joins TRBV5-6 and TRBJ2-5, with TRBD1 identical over 9 bases. CDR3 length equals 14 residues. The germline V gene has CDR1 SGHDT and CDR2 YYEEEE. The J segment lost 7 bases and the V segment lost 2 bases, leaving 6 bases of the junction unmatched. CDR3 in amino acids: CASSLRDRVGTQYF. DNA of the CDR3: TGTGCCAGCAGCTTAAGGGACAGGGTGGGGACCCAGTACTTC.

The rearrangement uses TRBV30 and TRBJ1-2; 11 bases agree with TRBD1. The V gene's germline CDR1 is GTSNPN and CDR2 SVGIG (reference sequence). V trimming: 2 bases; J trimming: 10 bases; junction bases outside the gene matches: 9. CDR3 size: 14 residues. CDR3 residues: CAWSIRTGGEDYTF. CDR3 bases: TGTGCCTGGAGTATCAGGACAGGGGGCGAGGACTACACCTTC.

The chain joins TRBV7-3 to TRBJ2-3; TRBD2 might be the D (6 bases). The CDR3 has 17 amino acids. CDR1 and CDR2 (germline): SGHTA, FQGTGA. Trimming took 5 bases from V and 4 from J, leaving 22 bases between them. In DNA, the CDR3 is TGTGCCAGCAGCCCTTCAGGAGGGCAGGGTCATCCAGATACGCAGTATTTT. This encodes CASSPSGGQGHPDTQYF.

The chain employs TRBV5-1 and TRBJ2-7, with 8 nucleotides matching TRBD1. This CDR3 contains 15 residues. V shed 3 bases, J shed 4 bases, and the junction held 9 bases outside the gene matches. Germline V gives CDR1 SGHRS, CDR2 YFSETQ. The CDR3 sequence: CASSWAGGPQYEQYF. The CDR3 DNA reads as TGCGCCAGCAGCTGGGCAGGGGGCCCACAATACGAGCAGTACTTC.

The chain has TRBV7-2 and TRBJ2-5; TRBD2 matches at 8 bases. The V gene end was trimmed by 0 bases and the J gene end by 5 bases; junction bases not matched to a gene: 8. Germline loops: CDR1 SGHTA, CDR2 FQGNSA. The length of the CDR3 is 16 residues. The CDR3 nucleotides read TGTGCCAGCAGCTTAGCGGCGGGGGGCCAAGTTGAGACCCAGTACTTC. Translated: CASSLAAGGQVETQYF.

Notes on this clone: At the DNA level, this CDR3 is encoded by other sequences in the same sample as well. The V gene is TRBV28, the J gene TRBJ1-4; 10 nucleotides agree with TRBD1. J was trimmed by 5 bases and V by 5 bases; bases with no gene match: 2. This CDR3 region has 14 residues. Germline V gene lookup returns CDR1 MDHEN and CDR2 SYDVKM. CDR3 amino acids: CASSLTGGNEKLFF. DNA of the CDR3: TGTGCCAGCAGTCTGACAGGGGGCAATGAAAAACTGTTTTTT.

This chain links TRBV2 with TRBJ2-1; 11 bases match TRBD2. The CDR3 has 17 residues. V was pared by 0 bases and J by 7 bases, with 8 bases of the junction left unmatched. Germline CDR1 and CDR2: SNHLY and FYNNEI. The CDR3 bases are TGTGCCAGCAGTGAAGCTTTGGCTAGCGGGAGGCGGAATGAGCAGTTCTTC. Translating gives CASSEALASGRRNEQFF.

The CDR3 DNA reads TGTGCCAGCAGCCAGGGCCCCAATCAGCCCCAGCATTTT. Translation: CASSQGPNQPQHF. The chain uses TRBV5-5 and TRBJ1-5; possible D gene TRBD1, 5 bases. V gave up 4 bases and J gave up 3 bases, with 8 bases separating them. Germline loops: CDR1 SGHKS, CDR2 YYEKEE (reference sequence). This CDR3 is built from 13 residues. Drawing the rest from reference TRBV5-5 and TRBJ1-5, the complete variable domain is DAGVTQSPTHLIKTRGQQVTLRCSPISGHKSVSWYQQVLGQGPQFIFQYYEKEERGRGNFPDRFSARQFPNYSSELNVNALLLGDSALYLCASSQGPNQPQHFGDGTRLSIL.

This rearrangement joins TRBV5-4 to TRBJ2-7; 11 nucleotides line up with TRBD2. Per the germline V gene, CDR1 is SGHNT and CDR2 is YYREEE (reference sequence). The length of the CDR3 is 15 residues. With 3 bases clipped from V and 7 bases from J, the junction kept 9 bases outside the gene matches. This chain's CDR3 is CASSYSGLAVREQYF. In nucleotides, the CDR3 is TGTGCCAGCAGCTACTCGGGACTAGCGGTTCGAGAGCAGTACTTC.

There are many counts of this clone. The chain carries TRBV7-2 and TRBJ2-7; tentatively, D is TRBD2 (6 bases). V was trimmed by 0 bases and J by 3 bases, leaving 12 bases between them. CDR3 length: 15 amino acids. The germline V gene encodes CDR1 SGHTA and CDR2 FQGNSA. The CDR3: CASSLASGIRYEQYF. In DNA, the CDR3 is TGTGCCAGCAGCTTAGCTAGCGGAATTCGCTACGAGCAGTACTTC.

The CDR3 protein is CASSSPGTSGIYNEQFF. CDR3 bases: TGTGCCAGCAGTTCCCCGGGGACTAGCGGGATTTACAATGAGCAGTTCTTC. The V call is TRBV28, the J call TRBJ2-1, with 13 bases aligning to TRBD2. J gave up 4 bases and V 4 bases, and 7 bases lay outside the gene matches. CDR1 and CDR2 from the germline V gene are MDHEN and SYDVKM. This CDR3 is 17 amino acids long.

The count of this clone is one. The chain recombines TRBV7-3 with TRBJ2-7; tentative D call: TRBD1 (6 bases). Trimming took 5 bases from V and 0 from J, leaving 14 bases between them. Per germline, CDR1 SGHTA and CDR2 FQGTGA. The CDR3 runs to 15 residues. The CDR3 loop reads CASSPSGDISYEQYF. The CDR3 DNA sequence: TGTGCCAGCAGCCCCTCCGGGGACATCTCCTACGAGCAGTACTTC.

The chain has TRBV5-1 and TRBJ2-7, with 10 bases identical to TRBD2. Germline V lookup: CDR1 SGHRS, CDR2 YFSETQ. The CDR3 has 15 amino acids. V gave up 4 bases and J gave up 6 bases; unmatched junction bases: 10. This chain's CDR3 is CASSPLAGAHLEQYF. The CDR3 coding sequence is TGCGCCAGCAGCCCTCTAGCGGGAGCTCATCTCGAGCAGTACTTC.

Only a few counts were recorded for this clone. The genes are TRBV7-9 and TRBJ1-3; possible D gene TRBD1, 5 bases. CDR3 length: 14 amino acids. From germline, CDR1 is SEHNR and CDR2 FQNEAQ (reference sequence). The V end lost 4 bases, the J end lost 0 bases, and 7 bases lay between the germline ends. CDR3 sequence reads: CASSSGTSGNTIYF. The CDR3 bases are TGTGCCAGCAGCTCCGGGACCTCTGGAAACACCATATATTTT.

As concerns this clone: The same CDR3 arises from other DNA sequences in this sample as well. The rearrangement links TRBV5-4 to TRBJ1-2; D is uncertain. The germline V and J ends were trimmed by 0 bases and 0 bases, with 6 bases remaining between them. The germline CDR1 and CDR2 sequences are SGHNT and YYREEE (reference sequence). The CDR3 spans 14 residues. The CDR3 DNA reads as TGTGCCAGCAGCTTGGGGGGTGCTAACTATGGCTACACCTTC. Amino acids: CASSLGGANYGYTF.

This chain joins TRBV19 and TRBJ1-3; a weak D match, TRBD1 (6 bases). Looked up from germline, CDR1 is LNHDA and CDR2 is SQIVND (reference sequence). Trimming pared 1 base from V and 0 bases from J, leaving 13 bases between. This CDR3 has 17 amino acids. CDR3 sequence (DNA): TGTGCCAGTAGTATAGTCGGAGGACAGAGCTCTGGAAACACCATATATTTT. Its protein product is CASSIVGGQSSGNTIYF.

The CDR3 sequence: CASSLTAGGLYGYTF. The CDR3 region has the DNA TGTGCCAGCAGTTTGACCGCCGGGGGCCTCTATGGCTACACCTTC. The V and J genes are TRBV28 and TRBJ1-2; a weak D match, TRBD1 (6 bases). V lost 3 bases to trimming and J lost 4 bases, with 15 bases between them. Germline assignment: CDR1 MDHEN and CDR2 SYDVKM. CDR3 size: 15 residues.

CDR3 region: CASSLGLAGAGLEFF. The CDR3, as DNA: TGCGCCAGCAGCTTGGGACTAGCGGGAGCTGGTTTGGAGTTCTTC. This rearrangement joins TRBV5-1 to TRBJ2-1, with 12 bases matching TRBD2. The CDR3 spans 15 residues. With 0 bases clipped from V and 14 bases from J, the junction kept 9 bases outside the gene matches. The germline V gene has CDR1 SGHRS and CDR2 YFSETQ.

The chain has TRBV21-1 and TRBJ2-7; the table names TRBD1, a call not compared with the DNA. TRBV21-1 is classified as a pseudogene. The CDR3 length is 16 residues. CDR3 loop: CASSKVGGRGPAEQYF. The CDR3 DNA sequence: TGTGCCAGCAGCAAAGTGGGTGGCAGGGGACCCGCCGAGCAGTACTTC.

This CDR3 reads CASKLASNTGELFF. CDR3 bases: TGCGCCAGTAAGCTAGCGTCGAACACCGGGGAGCTGTTTTTT. J is TRBJ2-2 and V is TRBV5-1, with D possibly TRBD2 on 6 matching bases. Trimming pared 8 bases from V and 0 bases from J, leaving 11 bases between. The CDR3 is 14 amino acids. Germline loops: CDR1 SGHRS, CDR2 YFSETQ.